This T cell receptor (beta chain) was documented in a study of blood T cell repertoires in COVID-19. Study overall: COVID-19 samples, acute and convalescent, were from the United States, Italy and Spain.

Trimming cost V 3 bases and J 4 bases; bases outside gene matches: 7. CDR1 is KGHSH and CDR2 is LQKENI in the germline V gene. The CDR3 is 18 amino acids. Sequenced by immunoSEQ multiplex PCR; TCRdb stores in-frame clones only, minus some. Of tens of thousands of clones listed, roughly 91% were seen once; the top ten hold about 1.9%. Sequenced: peripheral blood. The chain combines TRBV18 with TRBJ2-3; 16 bases fit TRBD2. The receptor comes from a woman in her forties or fifties in a cohort sampled during active COVID-19. The CDR3, as DNA: TGTGCCAGCTCACCCGGGACTAGCGGGAGGGCACGGGCAGATACGCAGTATTTT. Translation gives CASSPGTSGRARADTQYF.